A single sample is the source of the 14 T cell receptor beta chains below, sequenced in a study of T cell changes during pregnancy in multiple sclerosis. Produced via immunoSEQ multiplex PCR; TCRdb's table is partial and in-frame only. The sample gives some 59,000 clones, roughly nine tenths of which show up once; roughly 2.6% is in the top ten. This specimen was peripheral blood, taken in the first trimester of pregnancy. The receptors shown here come from a female donor with multiple sclerosis, enrolled in a pregnancy study.

This rearrangement joins TRBV6-5 to TRBJ2-2; no firm D call. Per germline, CDR1 MNHEY and CDR2 SVGAGI. The V and J ends lost 7 bases and 2 bases respectively, with 8 bases between them. The CDR3 length is 13 residues. CDR3 amino acids: CASIGDNTGELFF. As DNA, the CDR3 is TGTGCCAGCATAGGAGATAACACCGGGGAGCTGTTTTTT.

The gene calls are TRBV5-1 and TRBJ1-5, with D maybe TRBD1 (5 bases). Germline V gene lookup returns CDR1 SGHRS and CDR2 YFSETQ. This CDR3 region has 13 residues. The V end was cut by 5 bases, the J end by 6 bases, with 12 bases between. CDR3 region: CASSQGMGQPQHF. CDR3 sequence (DNA): TGCGCCAGCAGTCAGGGAATGGGTCAGCCCCAGCATTTT.

The chain joins TRBV19 to TRBJ1-4; TRBD1 is a possible D gene (6 bases). The CDR3 runs to 16 residues. From germline, CDR1 is LNHDA and CDR2 SQIVND (reference sequence). V lost 6 bases and J 4 bases, leaving 18 bases between the germline ends. The CDR3 DNA reads as TGTGCCAGTAGCCCTGTGGAGAACAGGGTTAATGAAAAACTGTTTTTT. Residues: CASSPVENRVNEKLFF.

The gene calls are TRBV6-1 and TRBJ2-1; D is perhaps TRBD2 (6 bases). Germline lookup yields CDR1 MNHNS and CDR2 SASEGT. This CDR3 region has 15 residues. V was trimmed by 7 bases and J by 0 bases, leaving 13 bases between them. As DNA, the CDR3 is TGTGCCAGCATTTTAGCGGCGAGCTCCTACAATGAGCAGTTCTTC. It is translated as CASILAASSYNEQFF.

The chain joins TRBV30 to TRBJ2-3; TRBD2 aligns across 9 bases. The CDR3 extends over 15 amino acids. Germline values: CDR1 GTSNPN, CDR2 SVGIG (reference sequence). The J segment lost 2 bases and the V segment lost 3 bases, leaving 6 bases of the junction unmatched. CDR3 nucleotides: TGTGCCTGGAGCTATAGCGGGGGTTACACAGATACGCAGTATTTT. Amino acids: CAWSYSGGYTDTQYF.

V and J are TRBV25-1 and TRBJ1-2, with TRBD1 identical over 9 bases. Unmatched junction bases numbered 6, after V lost 5 bases and J lost 2 bases. CDR3 length: 15 residues. Germline lookup yields CDR1 MGHDK and CDR2 SYGVNS. CDR3 sequence: CASSRGQGPNYGYTF. The CDR3 DNA reads TGTGCCAGCAGTAGGGGACAGGGACCCAACTATGGCTACACCTTC.

V is TRBV7-8 and J is TRBJ1-5; D not certain. Trimming took off 5 bases at V and 0 bases at J, with 14 bases between the two ends. This CDR3 is 16 amino acids long. Germline V CDR1 and CDR2: SGHVS, FQNEAQ. The CDR3 loop is CASSPLEGYSNQPQHF. The CDR3 DNA reads as TGTGCCAGCAGCCCCCTGGAGGGTTATAGCAATCAGCCCCAGCATTTT.

V is TRBV4-3 and J is TRBJ2-7, with 7 nucleotides matching TRBD2. The CDR3 totals 17 residues. V shed 2 bases and J 4 bases; nucleotides not matched to a gene: 14. Germline V gene sequence: CDR1 LGHNA, CDR2 YSLEER. CDR3 DNA sequence: TGCGCCAGCAGCCAAACAATACTCGGGGGGTGGGTATACGAGCAGTACTTC. Encoded protein: CASSQTILGGWVYEQYF.

The CDR3 bases are TGTGCCATCAGTGAGTCGAGTAGGGAGGACACTGAAGCTTTCTTT. Its protein product is CAISESSREDTEAFF. This chain joins TRBV10-3 and TRBJ1-1; no firm D call. Germline loops: CDR1 ENHRY, CDR2 SYGVKD. The V end lost 0 bases, the J end lost 3 bases, and 11 bases lay between the germline ends. The CDR3 contains 15 residues.

The V and J genes are TRBV9 and TRBJ2-1; the D is unclear. Trimming removed 0 bases at V and 0 bases at J, with 7 bases between. Germline V gives CDR1 SGDLS, CDR2 YYNGEE. The CDR3 totals 15 residues. The chain's CDR3 is CASSVGLSSYNEQFF. The CDR3 DNA sequence: TGTGCCAGCAGCGTAGGACTGAGCTCCTACAATGAGCAGTTCTTC.

Of note for this clone: One end of the junction is discordant with germline, which a read error may explain. J is TRBJ2-1 and V is TRBV27; 8 bases line up with TRBD1. Germline V gene sequence: CDR1 MNHEY, CDR2 SMNVEV (reference sequence). The CDR3 is 19 amino acids. CDR3 sequence: CASSLKKRTGLFFRDEQFF. The CDR3 nucleotides read TGTGCCAGTAGTTTGAAAAAACGGACAGGGCTTTTCTTCAGGGATGAGCAGTTCTTC.

Only a few counts were recorded for this clone. The rearrangement joins TRBV2 to TRBJ1-2; TRBD1 aligns across 7 bases. In germline, CDR1 is SNHLY, CDR2 FYNNEI. This CDR3 is 14 amino acids long. The ends lost 4 bases at V and 3 bases at J; junction bases unmatched: 5. The CDR3 loop reads CASSVQGTDYGYTF. The CDR3 region has the DNA TGTGCCAGCAGTGTTCAGGGGACAGACTATGGCTACACCTTC.

Written as DNA, the CDR3 is TGTGCCAGCAGCTTTATTTCCGGGGACATTAACTATGGCTACACCTTC. This codes for CASSFISGDINYGYTF. The chain carries TRBV5-6 and TRBJ1-2, with D possibly being TRBD1 (6 bases). Per the germline V gene, CDR1 is SGHDT and CDR2 is YYEEEE. With 2 bases removed from V and 1 base from J, the gap between germline ends came to 15 bases. The CDR3 contains 16 residues.

This clone was observed a single time. This rearrangement joins TRBV18 to TRBJ2-3, with D perhaps matching TRBD1 (5 bases). Germline V CDR1 and CDR2: KGHSH, LQKENI. This CDR3 is 13 amino acids long. V was cut by 2 bases and J by 4 bases, with 7 bases left in between. Here the CDR3 reads CASSPFRADTQYF. The CDR3, as DNA: TGTGCCAGCTCACCATTCAGGGCAGATACGCAGTATTTT.